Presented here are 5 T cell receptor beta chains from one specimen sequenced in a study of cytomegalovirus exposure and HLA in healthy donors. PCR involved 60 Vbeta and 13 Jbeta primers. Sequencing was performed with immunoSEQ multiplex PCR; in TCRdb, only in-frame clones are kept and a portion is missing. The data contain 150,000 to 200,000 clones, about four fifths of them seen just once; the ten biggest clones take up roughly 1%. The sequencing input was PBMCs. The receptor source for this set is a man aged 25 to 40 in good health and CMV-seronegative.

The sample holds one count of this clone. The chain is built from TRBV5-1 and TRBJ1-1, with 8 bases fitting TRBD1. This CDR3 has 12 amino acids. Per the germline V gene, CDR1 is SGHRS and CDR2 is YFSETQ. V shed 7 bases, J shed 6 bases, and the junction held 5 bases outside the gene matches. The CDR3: CASAGQVSEAFF. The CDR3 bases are TGCGCCAGCGCGGGACAGGTCTCTGAAGCTTTCTTT.

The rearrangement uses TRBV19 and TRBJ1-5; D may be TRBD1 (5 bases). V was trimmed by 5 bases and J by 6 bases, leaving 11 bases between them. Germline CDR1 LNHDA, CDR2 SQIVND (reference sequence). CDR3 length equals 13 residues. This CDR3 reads CASSGGVGQPQHF. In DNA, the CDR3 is TGTGCCAGTAGTGGGGGGGTCGGTCAGCCCCAGCATTTT. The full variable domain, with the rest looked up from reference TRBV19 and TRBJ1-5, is DGGITQSPKYLFRKEGQNVTLSCEQNLNHDAMYWYRQDPGQGLRLIYYSQIVNDFQKGDIAEGYSVSREKKESFPLTVTSAQKNPTAFYLCASSGGVGQPQHFGDGTRLSIL.

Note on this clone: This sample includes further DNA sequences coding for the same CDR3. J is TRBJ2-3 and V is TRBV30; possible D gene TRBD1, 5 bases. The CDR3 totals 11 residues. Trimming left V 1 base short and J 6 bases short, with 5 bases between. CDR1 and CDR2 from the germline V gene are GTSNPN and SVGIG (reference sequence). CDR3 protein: CAWSGGDTQYF. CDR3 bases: TGTGCCTGGAGTGGGGGCGATACGCAGTATTTT.

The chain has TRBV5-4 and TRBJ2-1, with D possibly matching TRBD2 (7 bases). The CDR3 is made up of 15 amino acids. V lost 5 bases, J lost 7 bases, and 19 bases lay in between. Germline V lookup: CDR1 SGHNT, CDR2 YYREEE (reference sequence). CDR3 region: CASSVGGASGNEQFF. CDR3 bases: TGTGCCAGCAGTGTTGGGGGGGCAAGTGGGAATGAGCAGTTCTTC.

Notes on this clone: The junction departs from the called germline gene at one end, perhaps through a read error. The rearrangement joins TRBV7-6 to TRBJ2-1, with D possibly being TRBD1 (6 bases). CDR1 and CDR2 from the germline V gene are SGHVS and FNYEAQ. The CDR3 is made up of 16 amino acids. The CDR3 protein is CAGSQIRDNSYNEQFF. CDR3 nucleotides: TGTGCCGGCAGTCAAATTAGGGACAACTCCTACAATGAGCAGTTCTTC.